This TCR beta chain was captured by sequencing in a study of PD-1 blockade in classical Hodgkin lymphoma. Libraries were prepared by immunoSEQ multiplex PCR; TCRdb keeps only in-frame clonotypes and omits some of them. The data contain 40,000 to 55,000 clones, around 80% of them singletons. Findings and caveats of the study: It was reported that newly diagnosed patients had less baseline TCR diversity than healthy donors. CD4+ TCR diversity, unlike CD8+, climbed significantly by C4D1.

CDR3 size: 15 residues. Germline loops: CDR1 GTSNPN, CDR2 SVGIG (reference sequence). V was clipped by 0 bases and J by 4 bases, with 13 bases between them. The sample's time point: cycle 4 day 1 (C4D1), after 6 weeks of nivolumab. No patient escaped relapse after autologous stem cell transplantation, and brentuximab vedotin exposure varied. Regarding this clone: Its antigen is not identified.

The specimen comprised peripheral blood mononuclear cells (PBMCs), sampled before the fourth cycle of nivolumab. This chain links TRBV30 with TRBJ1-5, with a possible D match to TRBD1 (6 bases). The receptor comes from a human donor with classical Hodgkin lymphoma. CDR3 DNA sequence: TGTGCCTGGAGTGTACCCGACAGGATAAATCAGCCCCAGCATTTT. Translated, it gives CAWSVPDRINQPQHF.